Listed below are T cell receptor beta chains from one sample, sequenced in a study of T cells after yellow fever vaccination. In TCRdb, the 5' RACE reads were re-called with MiXCR into one record per CDR3 protein. The sample lists 300,000 to 450,000 distinct CDR3 sequences, 8.1% occurring once. Sequences were derived from PBMCs, sampled about 41 days after the first yellow fever vaccination. The source of these receptors is a man in his late teens or twenties who received the YFV17D yellow fever vaccine. Each CDR3 is given with its conserved first and last residue. A D gene is named only where the DNA matches it firmly. Some rows mark clone size as missing; the rest say once, few, many or name a class of expanded clone.

size,D,V,J,DNA,CDR3
.,.,TRBV7-9,TRBJ2-3,TGTGCCAGCAGCCCAGATGGCGCAGATACGCAGTATTTT,CASSPDGADTQYF
many,.,TRBV7-2,TRBJ2-5,TGTGCCAGCAGCTGGCTGAGGGTAGGGGGAGAGACCCAGTACTTC,CASSWLRVGGETQYF
few,TRBD1,TRBV6-2/TRBV6-3,TRBJ2-3,TGTGCCAGCAGTTTTGGACAGGGGGCAGATACGCAGTATTTT,CASSFGQGADTQYF
few,.,TRBV4-1,TRBJ2-5,TGCGCCAGCAGCCAAGGCGAGGCGGCACAAGAGACCCAGTACTTC,CASSQGEAAQETQYF
few,.,TRBV28,TRBJ1-5,TGTGCCAGCAGTTTACAGGGAAAATATAGCAATCAGCCCCAGCATTTT,CASSLQGKYSNQPQHF
.,TRBD1,TRBV6-5,TRBJ1-1,TGTGCCAGCAGTAACCGACAGGGGAACACTGAAGCTTTCTTT,CASSNRQGNTEAFF
.,.,TRBV7-6,TRBJ2-2,TGTGCCAGCAGCCCCGGACAAGAGCTGTTTTTT,CASSPGQELFF
.,.,TRBV5-1,TRBJ2-1,TGCGCCAGCAGCCGAGACGGAGGGAGCTCCTACAATGAGCAGTTCTTC,CASSRDGGSSYNEQFF
.,TRBD1,TRBV6-1,TRBJ1-5,TGTGCCAGCAGAAGGACAGGGATCAATCAGCCCCAGCATTTT,CASRRTGINQPQHF
.,.,TRBV4-1,TRBJ2-5,TGCGCCAGCAGTCACGCGGGGGCCCTATCCGAGACCCAGTACTTC,CASSHAGALSETQYF
few,.,TRBV9,TRBJ1-1,TGTGCCAGCAGCGCCGAGGGGGTGACTGAAGCTTTCTTT,CASSAEGVTEAFF
few,.,TRBV23-1,TRBJ2-6,TGCGCCAACGAGCCGAGGGCAACTGGGGCCAACGTCCTGACTTTC,CANEPRATGANVLTF
few,.,TRBV15,TRBJ1-5,TGTGCCACCAGGAAGAGTTTGGGGAGCAATCAGCCCCAGCATTTT,CATRKSLGSNQPQHF
few,.,TRBV27,TRBJ2-1,TGTGCCAGCAGTTTAGCTACCGAGCAGTTCTTC,CASSLATEQFF
many,TRBD1,TRBV7-2,TRBJ2-5,TGTGCCAGCAGCTCAGGAAGGGACAGGGTCAAAGAGACCCAGTACTTC,CASSSGRDRVKETQYF
.,.,TRBV7-6,TRBJ2-7,TGTGCCAGCAGCTTAGGGGGGTTTCCCTACGAGCAGTACTTC,CASSLGGFPYEQYF
many,TRBD1,TRBV7-2,TRBJ2-3,TGTGCCAGCAGCCGGGACAGGTTCACAGATACGCAGTATTTT,CASSRDRFTDTQYF
.,.,TRBV19,TRBJ1-6,TGTGCCAGTAGGGGTCCGGGAGGTGTATCGCATAATTCACCCCTCCACTTT,CASRGPGGVSHNSPLHF
.,.,TRBV5-6,TRBJ2-5,TGTGCCAGCAGCCACAGGGTTTTGGAGACCCAGTACTTC,CASSHRVLETQYF
few,TRBD2,TRBV4-1,TRBJ2-7,TGCGCCAGCAGCCCCGGGACTAGCCGCCACGAGCAGTACTTC,CASSPGTSRHEQYF
.,TRBD1,TRBV19,TRBJ2-1,TGTGCCAGTAACAACCTGGGACAGGACTACAATGAGCAGTTCTTC,CASNNLGQDYNEQFF
.,.,TRBV20-1,TRBJ1-6,TGCAGTTCCACAATAGGGAGGAGCTCCTATAATTCACCCCTCCACTTT,CSSTIGRSSYNSPLHF
.,.,TRBV25-1,TRBJ2-3,TGTGCCAGCAGTGAACAGGCAGGCTGGTTAGATACGCAGTATTTT,CASSEQAGWLDTQYF
.,.,TRBV24-1,TRBJ2-3,TGTGCCACCAGCGCAAATAGGATCGCTAATAAGGGGACAGATACGCAGTATTTT,CATSANRIANKGTDTQYF
many,.,TRBV20-1,TRBJ1-5,TGCAGTGCTGCAGGTTACAATCAGCCCCAGCATTTT,CSAAGYNQPQHF
.,.,TRBV4-1,TRBJ1-3,TGCGCCAGCAGCCAATCTTTAGGCTCTGGAAACACCATATATTTT,CASSQSLGSGNTIYF
few,.,TRBV20-1,TRBJ1-1,TGCAGTGCTAGAGATTTAGAAGGGTTCACTGAAGCTTTCTTT,CSARDLEGFTEAFF
.,.,TRBV20-1,TRBJ2-1,TGCAGTGCGAATCCTCCGGGGTTGAGCTCCTACAATGAGCAGTTCTTC,CSANPPGLSSYNEQFF
.,TRBD2,TRBV4-1,TRBJ2-1,TGCGCCAGCAGCCGTAGGGGGACTAGCGGTCTCAGGGAGGATGAGCAGTTCTTC,CASSRRGTSGLREDEQFF
few,TRBD1,TRBV25-1,TRBJ1-2,TGTGCCAGCAGTGAAACCGGGACAGGGTTCTATGGCTACACCTTC,CASSETGTGFYGYTF
.,.,TRBV6-1,TRBJ2-5,TGTGCCAGCAGCGCCCGACAGTCCCAAGAGACCCAGTACTTC,CASSARQSQETQYF
few,TRBD1,TRBV5-1,TRBJ2-3,TGCGCCAGCAGCCCTGGACAGGTGGCAGATACGCAGTATTTT,CASSPGQVADTQYF
.,TRBD2,TRBV20-1,TRBJ2-3,TGCAGTGGTCATCCCCCAGCGGGGGGTGTAGATACGCAGTATTTT,CSGHPPAGGVDTQYF
.,.,TRBV2,TRBJ2-7,TGTGCCAGCAGTTCCTCCGTGGGGCGTTACGAGCAGTACTTC,CASSSSVGRYEQYF
many,.,TRBV5-1,TRBJ2-2,TGCGCCAGCAGCCTCCGGCTGGGGATATCTAACACCGGGGAGCTGTTTTTT,CASSLRLGISNTGELFF
few,.,TRBV10-2,TRBJ2-1,TGCGCCAGCAGCCCTACCCACAATGAGCAGTTCTTC,CASSPTHNEQFF
.,.,TRBV12-3/TRBV12-4,TRBJ1-1,TGTGCCAGCACCCCCCAAGTCGGCACTGAAGCTTTCTTT,CASTPQVGTEAFF
many,TRBD1,TRBV20-1,TRBJ1-5,TGCAGTGCTAGAGTGAGACAGGGAGGATTTGGCAATCAGCCCCAGCATTTT,CSARVRQGGFGNQPQHF
many,TRBD1,TRBV7-2,TRBJ2-2,TGTGCCAGCAGGGCGCGAGGGGGCGGCACCGGGGAGCTGTTTTTT,CASRARGGGTGELFF
few,TRBD1,TRBV29-1,TRBJ1-1,TGCAGCGTTCGAACACCGGGACAGGGGGTTGAAGCTTTCTTT,CSVRTPGQGVEAFF
many,.,TRBV5-1,TRBJ2-1,TGCGCCAGCAGCTTGGAGGTGGTATATGAGCAGTTCTTC,CASSLEVVYEQFF
few,.,TRBV7-3,TRBJ1-6,TGTGCCAGCAGTCGGGACAAAACCTATTCACCCCTCCACTTT,CASSRDKTYSPLHF
many,TRBD1,TRBV4-3,TRBJ2-3,TGCGCCAGCAGCCAAGAGGACAGGGGTACAGATACGCAGTATTTT,CASSQEDRGTDTQYF
many,.,TRBV5-5,TRBJ1-6,TGTGCCAGCAGCTTGGACAGAAATAATTCACCCCTCCACTTT,CASSLDRNNSPLHF
few,.,TRBV5-1,TRBJ2-2,TGCGCCAGCACGGGAGCGTCGGGCGGGGAGCTGTTTTTT,CASTGASGGELFF
few,TRBD1,TRBV9,TRBJ1-6,TGTGCCAGCAGCGAGGGACAGGGGGCAACCTATAATTCACCCCTCCACTTT,CASSEGQGATYNSPLHF